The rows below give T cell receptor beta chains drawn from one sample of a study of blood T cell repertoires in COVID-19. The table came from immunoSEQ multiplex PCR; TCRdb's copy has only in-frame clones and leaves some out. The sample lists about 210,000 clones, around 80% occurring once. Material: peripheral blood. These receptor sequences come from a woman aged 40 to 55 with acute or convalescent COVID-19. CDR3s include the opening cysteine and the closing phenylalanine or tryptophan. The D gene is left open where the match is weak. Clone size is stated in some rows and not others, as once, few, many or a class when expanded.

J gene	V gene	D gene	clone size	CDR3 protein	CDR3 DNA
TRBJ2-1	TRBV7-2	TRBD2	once	CASSLNAGETYNEQFF	TGTGCCAGCAGCTTAAATGCGGGAGAGACCTACAATGAGCAGTTCTTC
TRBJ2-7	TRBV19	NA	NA	CASSIDPSYEQYF	TGTGCCAGTAGTATAGATCCCAGTTACGAGCAGTACTTC
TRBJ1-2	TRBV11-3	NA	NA	CASSSGLGGYTF	TGTGCCAGCAGCTCCGGTTTGGGCGGCTACACCTTC
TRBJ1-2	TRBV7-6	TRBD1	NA	CASSLGQGNYGYTF	TGTGCCAGCAGCCTGGGACAGGGGAACTATGGCTACACCTTC
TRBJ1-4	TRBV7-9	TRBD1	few	CASSLSRTGGDEKLFF	TGTGCCAGCAGCTTATCCAGGACAGGGGGCGATGAAAAACTGTTTTTT
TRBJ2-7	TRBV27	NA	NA	CASSLGGSWYEQYF	TGTGCCAGCAGTTTGGGGGGATCCTGGTACGAGCAGTACTTC
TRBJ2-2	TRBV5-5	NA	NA	CASSLGGNTGELFF	TGTGCCAGCAGCTTGGGAGGGAACACCGGGGAGCTGTTTTTT
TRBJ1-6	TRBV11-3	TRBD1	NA	CASSRDRRSSPLHF	TGTGCCAGCAGCCGGGACAGGAGGTCATCACCCCTCCACTTT
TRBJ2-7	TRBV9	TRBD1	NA	CASSPRRDRATYEQYF	TGTGCCAGCAGCCCAAGGCGGGACAGGGCGACCTACGAGCAGTACTTC
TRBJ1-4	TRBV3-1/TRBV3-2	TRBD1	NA	CASSHEGQGNEKLFF	TGTGCCAGCAGCCACGAGGGACAGGGAAATGAAAAACTGTTTTTT
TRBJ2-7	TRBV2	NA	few	CASSDAFEQYF	TGTGCCAGCAGTGACGCGTTCGAGCAGTACTTC
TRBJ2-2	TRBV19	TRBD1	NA	CASSQTGDGELFF	TGTGCCAGTAGTCAAACAGGGGACGGGGAGCTGTTTTTT
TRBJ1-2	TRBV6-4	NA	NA	CASSDSGRLSGNGYTF	TGTGCCAGCAGTGACTCTGGCCGACTGAGTGGCAATGGCTACACCTTC
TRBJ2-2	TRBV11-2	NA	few	CASSPRDTPNTGELFF	TGTGCCAGCAGCCCCCGGGACACCCCGAACACCGGGGAGCTGTTTTTT
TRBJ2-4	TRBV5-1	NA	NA	CASSLLGVENIQYF	TGCGCCAGCAGCTTGCTGGGAGTCGAAAACATTCAGTACTTC
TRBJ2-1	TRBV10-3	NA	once	CAISESTSGRWAGNEQFF	TGTGCCATCAGTGAGTCGACCTCGGGCAGGTGGGCGGGCAATGAGCAGTTCTTC
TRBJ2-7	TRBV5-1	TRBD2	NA	CASRFTPGTSVYEQYF	TGCGCCAGCAGATTCACCCCCGGGACTAGCGTTTACGAGCAGTACTTC
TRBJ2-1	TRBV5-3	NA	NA	CARSSAAPAEQFF	TGTGCCAGAAGCTCCGCGGCCCCGGCCGAGCAGTTCTTC
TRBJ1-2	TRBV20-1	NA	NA	CSARRGYGYTF	TGCAGTGCTAGGAGGGGGTATGGCTACACCTTC
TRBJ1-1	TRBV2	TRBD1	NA	CASKRQGMNTEAFF	TGTGCCAGCAAGAGACAGGGGATGAACACTGAAGCTTTCTTT
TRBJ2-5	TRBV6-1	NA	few	CASSDETSLETQYF	TGTGCCAGCAGTGACGAGACTAGTTTGGAGACCCAGTACTTC
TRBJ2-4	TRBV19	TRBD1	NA	CASSTRDRVSSKNIQYF	TGTGCCAGTAGTACCCGGGACAGGGTATCGTCCAAAAACATTCAGTACTTC
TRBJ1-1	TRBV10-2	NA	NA	CASSISGHLNEAFF	TGCGCCAGCAGCATCTCGGGACACCTAAATGAAGCTTTCTTT
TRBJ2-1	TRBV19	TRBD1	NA	CASSLGQGIYNEQFF	TGTGCCAGTAGCCTGGGACAGGGCATCTACAATGAGCAGTTCTTC
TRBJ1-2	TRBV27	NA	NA	CASSLTGTTNYGYTF	TGTGCCAGCAGCCTGACCGGGACAACGAACTATGGCTACACCTTC
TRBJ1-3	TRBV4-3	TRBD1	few	CASSQDPTGSGNTIYF	TGCGCCAGCAGCCAAGATCCGACAGGGTCTGGAAACACCATATATTTT
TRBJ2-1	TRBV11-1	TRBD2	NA	CASRLFGTSGYNEQFF	TGTGCCAGCAGGTTATTTGGGACTAGCGGTTACAATGAGCAGTTCTTC
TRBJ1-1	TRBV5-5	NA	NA	CASSFPGGDEAFF	TGTGCCAGCAGCTTTCCCGGGGGGGATGAAGCTTTCTTT
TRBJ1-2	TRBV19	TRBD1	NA	CASSNTGERYTF	TGTGCCAGTAGTAACACAGGGGAACGCTACACCTTC
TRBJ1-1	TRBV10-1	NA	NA	CASNPGVDTEAFF	TGCGCCAGCAACCCAGGGGTTGACACTGAAGCTTTCTTT
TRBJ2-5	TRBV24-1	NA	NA	CATSEGSAGSLQETQYF	TGTGCCACCAGTGAGGGGTCGGCGGGAAGCTTACAAGAGACCCAGTACTTC
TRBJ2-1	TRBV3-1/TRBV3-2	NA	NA	CASSQERGEQFF	TGTGCCAGCAGCCAAGAACGGGGTGAGCAGTTCTTC
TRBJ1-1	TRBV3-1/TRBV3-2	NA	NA	CASSLYRDLNTEAFF	TGTGCCAGCAGCCTCTACAGGGATTTGAACACTGAAGCTTTCTTT
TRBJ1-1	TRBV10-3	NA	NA	CAISAPRNTEAFF	TGTGCCATCAGTGCCCCCAGGAACACTGAAGCTTTCTTT
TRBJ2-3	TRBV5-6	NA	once	CASSLLVTMSPEGVDTQYF	TGTGCCAGCAGCTTGTTAGTGACTATGTCCCCTGAGGGTGTAGATACGCAGTATTTT
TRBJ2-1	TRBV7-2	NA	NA	CASSLSGSYNEQFF	TGTGCCAGCAGCTTAAGCGGCTCCTACAATGAGCAGTTCTTC
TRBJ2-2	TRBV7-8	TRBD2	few	CASSPRRLAGVGELFF	TGTGCCAGCAGCCCCAGGAGGCTAGCGGGAGTCGGGGAGCTGTTTTTT
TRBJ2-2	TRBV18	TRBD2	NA	CASSPPSGRAVAGELFF	TGTGCCAGCTCACCTCCTAGCGGGAGGGCCGTGGCCGGGGAGCTGTTTTTT
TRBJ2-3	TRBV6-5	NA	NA	CASSKGGTDTQYF	TGTGCCAGCAGTAAGGGGGGCACAGATACGCAGTATTTT
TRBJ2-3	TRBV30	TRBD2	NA	CAWSVGAAGRPDTQYF	TGTGCCTGGAGTGTAGGGGCAGCCGGGAGGCCAGATACGCAGTATTTT
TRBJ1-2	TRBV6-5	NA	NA	CAVQMQGYTF	TGTGCCGTCCAGATGCAGGGCTACACCTTC
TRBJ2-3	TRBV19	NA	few	CASKRLGRADTQYF	TGTGCCAGTAAGAGATTGGGCAGGGCAGATACGCAGTATTTT
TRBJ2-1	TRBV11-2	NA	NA	CASSLVQLYNEQFF	TGTGCCAGCAGCTTAGTACAGCTCTACAATGAGCAGTTCTTC
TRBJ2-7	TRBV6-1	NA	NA	CASSERLWDKGYEQYF	TGTGCCAGCAGTGAGAGGTTGTGGGACAAAGGCTACGAGCAGTACTTC
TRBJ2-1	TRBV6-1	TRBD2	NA	CASSDKRIRGGPNEQFF	TGTGCCAGCAGTGACAAAAGGATACGGGGGGGCCCTAATGAGCAGTTCTTC
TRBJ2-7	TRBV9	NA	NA	CASSVGQTDSYEQYF	TGTGCCAGCAGCGTCGGACAGACCGATTCCTACGAGCAGTACTTC
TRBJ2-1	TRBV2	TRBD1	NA	CASSERDRRASYNEQFF	TGTGCCAGCAGTGAACGGGACAGGAGAGCTTCCTACAATGAGCAGTTCTTC
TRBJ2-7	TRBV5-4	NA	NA	CASSSVGGRSVEQYF	TGTGCCAGCAGCTCCGTGGGGGGGCGATCTGTCGAGCAGTACTTC
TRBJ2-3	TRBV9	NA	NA	CASSASGGDTQYF	TGTGCCAGCAGCGCCTCTGGGGGGGATACGCAGTATTTT
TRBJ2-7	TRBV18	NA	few	CASSPGQEDEQYF	TGTGCCAGCTCACCAGGGCAGGAGGACGAGCAGTACTTC
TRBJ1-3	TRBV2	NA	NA	CASSGQYGNTIYF	TGTGCCAGCAGCGGACAGTATGGAAACACCATATATTTT
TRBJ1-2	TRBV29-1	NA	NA	CSVKNGSLVIFGGYTF	TGCAGCGTTAAAAACGGGAGTTTAGTGATATTCGGGGGCTACACCTTC
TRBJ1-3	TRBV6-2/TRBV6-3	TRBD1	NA	CASSYDREGNTIYF	TGTGCCAGCAGTTACGACAGGGAAGGAAACACCATATATTTT
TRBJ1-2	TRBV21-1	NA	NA	CASSKLGAKLYGYTF	TGTGCCAGCAGCAAACTGGGGGCTAAACTCTATGGCTACACCTTC
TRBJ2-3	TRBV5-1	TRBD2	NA	CASSHTSSGLTTDTQYF	TGCGCCAGCAGCCATACTTCTAGCGGACTAACTACAGATACGCAGTATTTT
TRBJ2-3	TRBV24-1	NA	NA	CATSVGQSTDTQYF	TGTGCCACCAGTGTCGGACAGTCCACAGATACGCAGTATTTT
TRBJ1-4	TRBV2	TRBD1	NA	CASRIFGQENEKLFF	TGTGCCAGCAGAATCTTCGGACAGGAAAATGAAAAACTGTTTTTT
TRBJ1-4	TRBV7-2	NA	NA	CASSLMGSDNEKLFF	TGTGCCAGCAGCTTAATGGGGAGTGATAATGAAAAACTGTTTTTT
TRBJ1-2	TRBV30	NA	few	CAWSVHGLGTSSRSYTF	TGTGCCTGGAGTGTACATGGGTTAGGGACAAGCTCTAGGAGCTACACCTTC
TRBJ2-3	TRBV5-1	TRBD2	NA	CASSLEVRASGKSDTQYF	TGCGCCAGCAGCTTGGAAGTTAGGGCTAGCGGGAAGTCAGATACGCAGTATTTT